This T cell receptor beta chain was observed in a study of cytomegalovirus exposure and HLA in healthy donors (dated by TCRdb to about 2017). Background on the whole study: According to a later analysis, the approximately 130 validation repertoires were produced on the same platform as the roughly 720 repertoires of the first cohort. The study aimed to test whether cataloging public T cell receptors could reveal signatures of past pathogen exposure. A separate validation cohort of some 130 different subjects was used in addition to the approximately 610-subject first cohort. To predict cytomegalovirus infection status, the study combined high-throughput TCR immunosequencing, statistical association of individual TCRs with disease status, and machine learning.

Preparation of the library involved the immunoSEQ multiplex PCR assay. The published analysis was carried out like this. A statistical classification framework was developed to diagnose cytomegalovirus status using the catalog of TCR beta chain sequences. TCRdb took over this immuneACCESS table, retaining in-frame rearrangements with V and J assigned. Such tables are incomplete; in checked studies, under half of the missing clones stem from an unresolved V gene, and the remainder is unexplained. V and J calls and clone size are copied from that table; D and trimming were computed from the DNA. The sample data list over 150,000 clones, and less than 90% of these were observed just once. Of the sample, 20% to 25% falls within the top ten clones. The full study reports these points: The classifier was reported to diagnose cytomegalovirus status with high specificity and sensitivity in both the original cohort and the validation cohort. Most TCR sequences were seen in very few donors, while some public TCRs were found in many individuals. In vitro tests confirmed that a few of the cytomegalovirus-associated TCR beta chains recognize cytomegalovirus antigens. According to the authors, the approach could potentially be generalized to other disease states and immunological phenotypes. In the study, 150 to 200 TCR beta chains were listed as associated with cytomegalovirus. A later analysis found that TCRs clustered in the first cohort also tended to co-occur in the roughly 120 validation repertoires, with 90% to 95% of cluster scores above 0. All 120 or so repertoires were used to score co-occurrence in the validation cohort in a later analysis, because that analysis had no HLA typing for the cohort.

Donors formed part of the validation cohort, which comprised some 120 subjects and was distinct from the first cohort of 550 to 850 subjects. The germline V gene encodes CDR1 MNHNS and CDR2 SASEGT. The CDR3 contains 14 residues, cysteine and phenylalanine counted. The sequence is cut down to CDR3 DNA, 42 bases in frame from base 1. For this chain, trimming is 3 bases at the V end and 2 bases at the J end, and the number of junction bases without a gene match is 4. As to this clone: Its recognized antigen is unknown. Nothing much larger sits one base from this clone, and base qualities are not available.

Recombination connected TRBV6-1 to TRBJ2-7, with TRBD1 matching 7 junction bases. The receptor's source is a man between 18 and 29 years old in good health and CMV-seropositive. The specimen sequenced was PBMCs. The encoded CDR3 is CASSELGQTYEQYF. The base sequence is TGTGCCAGCAGTGAGTTGGGACAGACCTACGAGCAGTACTTC.